The TCR beta chain described here comes from a study of T cells after posttransplantation cyclophosphamide. The CDR3 is 16 residues long. V gave up 6 bases and J gave up 9 bases; unmatched junction bases: 14. Germline CDR1 SSHAT, CDR2 FNYEAQ (reference sequence). As concerns this clone: What it recognizes is unknown.

Measured with immunoSEQ multiplex PCR; TCRdb has only the in-frame clones, and not every one. The sample carries 12,000 or so clones, about 1.9% recorded once. Cyclophosphamide on days +3 and +4 followed busulfan-fludarabine conditioning and a marrow graft. Study-wide findings and caveats: Later post-transplant blood repertoires were often dominated by donor CD8+ memory clones.

Source: PBMCs, taken after allogeneic stem cell transplant with posttransplant cyclophosphamide. The receptor was isolated from a male patient aged 25-45 years who received an allogeneic stem cell transplant from a related donor, was CMV-positive, and had no GVHD. A subset of T cells may come from the graft donor. This chain connects TRBV7-7 to TRBJ2-1; 10 bases agree with TRBD2. The CDR3 loop reads CASRSSGAGGRSEQFF. The CDR3, as DNA: TGTGCCAGCAGGTCTTCCGGAGCGGGAGGGCGAAGTGAGCAGTTCTTC.